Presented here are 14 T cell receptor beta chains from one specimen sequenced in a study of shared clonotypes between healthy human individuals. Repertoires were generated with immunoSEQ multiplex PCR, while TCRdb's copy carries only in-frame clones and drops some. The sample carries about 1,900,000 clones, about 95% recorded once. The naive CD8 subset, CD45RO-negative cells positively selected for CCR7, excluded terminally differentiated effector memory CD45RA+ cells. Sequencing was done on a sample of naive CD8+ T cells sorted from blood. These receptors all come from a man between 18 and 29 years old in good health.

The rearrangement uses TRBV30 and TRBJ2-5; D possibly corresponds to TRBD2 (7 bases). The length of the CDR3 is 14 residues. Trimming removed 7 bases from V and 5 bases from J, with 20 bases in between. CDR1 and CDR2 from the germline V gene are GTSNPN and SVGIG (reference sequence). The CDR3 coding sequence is TGTGCCTCCGACTCGGCGGGGGCGCGGGAGACCCAGTACTTC. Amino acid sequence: CASDSAGARETQYF.

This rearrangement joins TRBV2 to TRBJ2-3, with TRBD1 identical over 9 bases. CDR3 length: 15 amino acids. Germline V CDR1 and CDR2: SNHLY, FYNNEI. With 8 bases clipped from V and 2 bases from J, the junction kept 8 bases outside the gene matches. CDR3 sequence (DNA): TGTGCCAGCGGACAGGGGCCTTATTTCACAGATACGCAGTATTTT. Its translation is CASGQGPYFTDTQYF.

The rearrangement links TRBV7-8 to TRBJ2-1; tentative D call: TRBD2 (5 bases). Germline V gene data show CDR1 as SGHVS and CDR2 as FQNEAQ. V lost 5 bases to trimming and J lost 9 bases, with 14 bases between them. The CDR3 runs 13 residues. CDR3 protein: CASSPTTIPEQFF. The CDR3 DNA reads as TGTGCCAGCAGCCCAACGACTATCCCTGAGCAGTTCTTC.

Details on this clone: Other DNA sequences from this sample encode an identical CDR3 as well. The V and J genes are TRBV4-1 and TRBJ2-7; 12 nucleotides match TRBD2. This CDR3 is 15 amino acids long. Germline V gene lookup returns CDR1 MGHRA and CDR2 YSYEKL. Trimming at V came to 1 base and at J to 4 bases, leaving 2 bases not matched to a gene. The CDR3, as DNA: TGCGCCAGCAGCCAAGGGACTAGCGGGGTATACGAGCAGTACTTC. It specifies CASSQGTSGVYEQYF.

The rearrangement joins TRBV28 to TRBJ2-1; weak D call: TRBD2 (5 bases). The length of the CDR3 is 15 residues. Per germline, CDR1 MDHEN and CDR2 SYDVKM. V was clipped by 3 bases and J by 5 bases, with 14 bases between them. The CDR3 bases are TGTGCCAGCAGTTTTCCGGGCGCGGGTGACAATGAGCAGTTCTTC. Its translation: CASSFPGAGDNEQFF.

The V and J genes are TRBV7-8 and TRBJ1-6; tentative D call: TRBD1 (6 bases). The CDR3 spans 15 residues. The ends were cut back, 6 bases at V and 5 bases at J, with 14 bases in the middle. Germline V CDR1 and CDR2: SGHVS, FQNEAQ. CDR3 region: CASSHRDNNNSPLHF. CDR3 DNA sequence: TGTGCCAGCAGTCACCGGGACAATAATAATTCACCCCTCCACTTT.

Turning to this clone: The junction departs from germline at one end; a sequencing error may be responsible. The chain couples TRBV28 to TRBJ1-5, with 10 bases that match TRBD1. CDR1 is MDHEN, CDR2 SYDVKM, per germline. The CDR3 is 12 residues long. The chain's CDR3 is CASSPWDRGLDF. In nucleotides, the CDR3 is TGTGCCAGCAGTCCATGGGACAGGGGCTTGGATTTT. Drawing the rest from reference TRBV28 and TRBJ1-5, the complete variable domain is DVKVTQSSRYLVKRTGEKVFLECVQDMDHENMFWYRQDPGLGLRLIYFSYDVKMKEKGDIPEGYSVSREKKERFSLILESASTNQTSMYLCASSPWDRGLDFGDGTRLSIL.

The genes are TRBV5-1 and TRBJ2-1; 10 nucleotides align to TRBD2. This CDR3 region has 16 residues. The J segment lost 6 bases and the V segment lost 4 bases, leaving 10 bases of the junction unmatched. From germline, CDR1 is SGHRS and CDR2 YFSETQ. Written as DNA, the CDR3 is TGCGCCAGCAGCGGGCCTAGCGGGGGACCTTCCAATGAGCAGTTCTTC. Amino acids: CASSGPSGGPSNEQFF.

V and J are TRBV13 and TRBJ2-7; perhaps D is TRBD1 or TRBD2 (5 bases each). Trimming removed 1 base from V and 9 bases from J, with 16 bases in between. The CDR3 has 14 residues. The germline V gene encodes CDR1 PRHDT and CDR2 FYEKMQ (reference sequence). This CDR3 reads CASSLDRDAGRQYF. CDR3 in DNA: TGTGCCAGCAGCTTAGACCGGGACGCAGGAAGGCAGTACTTC. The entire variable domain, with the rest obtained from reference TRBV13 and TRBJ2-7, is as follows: AAGVIQSPRHLIKEKRETATLKCYPIPRHDTVYWYQQGPGQDPQFLISFYEKMQSDKGSIPDRFSAQQFSDYHSELNMSSLELGDSALYFCASSLDRDAGRQYFGPGTRLTVT.

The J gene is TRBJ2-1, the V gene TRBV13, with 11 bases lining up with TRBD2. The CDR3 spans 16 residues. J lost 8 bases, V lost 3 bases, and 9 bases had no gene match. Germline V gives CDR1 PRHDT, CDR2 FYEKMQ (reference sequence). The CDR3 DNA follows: TGTGCCAGCAGCTTGGGGCTAGCGGGGGGTAGCGATGAGCAGTTCTTC. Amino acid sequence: CASSLGLAGGSDEQFF.

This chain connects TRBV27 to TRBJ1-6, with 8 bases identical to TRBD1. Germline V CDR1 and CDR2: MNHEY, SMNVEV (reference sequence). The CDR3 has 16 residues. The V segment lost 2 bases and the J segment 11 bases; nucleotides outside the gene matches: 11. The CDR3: CASSLRGQGALAPLHF. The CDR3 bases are TGTGCCAGCAGTTTAAGGGGGCAGGGGGCCTTAGCACCCCTCCACTTT.

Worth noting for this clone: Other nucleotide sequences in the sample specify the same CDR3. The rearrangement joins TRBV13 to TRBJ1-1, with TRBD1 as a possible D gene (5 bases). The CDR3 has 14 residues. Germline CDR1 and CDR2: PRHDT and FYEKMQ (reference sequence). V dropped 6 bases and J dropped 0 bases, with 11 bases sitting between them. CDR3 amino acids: CASSQGVMNTEAFF. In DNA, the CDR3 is TGTGCCAGCAGTCAGGGAGTAATGAACACTGAAGCTTTCTTT.

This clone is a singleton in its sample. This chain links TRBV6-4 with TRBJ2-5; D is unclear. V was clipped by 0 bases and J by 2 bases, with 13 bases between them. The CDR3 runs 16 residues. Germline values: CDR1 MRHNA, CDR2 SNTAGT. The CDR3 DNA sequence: TGTGCCAGCAGTGACTCGACAAGTAACCTACAAGAGACCCAGTACTTC. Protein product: CASSDSTSNLQETQYF.

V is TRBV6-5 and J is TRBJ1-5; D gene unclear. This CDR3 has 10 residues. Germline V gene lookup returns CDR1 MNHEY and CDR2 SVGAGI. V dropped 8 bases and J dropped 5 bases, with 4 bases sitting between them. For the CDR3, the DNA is TGTGCCAGCGGGGATCAGCCCCAGCATTTT. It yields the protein CASGDQPQHF.